A selection of T cell receptor beta chains follows, all from one sample in a study of T-cell memory formation after mild COVID-19. A single record per CDR3 protein comes from TCRdb applying MiXCR to the 5' RACE reads. The sample includes 550,000 to 600,000 distinct CDR3 sequences, less than 25% of them seen just once. Specimen: PBMCs or a T cell subset sorted from them (not recorded which). Receptor source: an adult woman who had mild COVID-19 (a few samples of this study predate the infection). Cell type and time point are not known. The CDR3 runs from the conserved cysteine through the conserved F or W.

j_call,v_call,cdr3_aa
TRBJ2-1,TRBV5-1,CASSLAGTHNVIQFF
TRBJ2-1,TRBV5-6,CASSLGLAVMRQFF
TRBJ1-5,TRBV4-3,CASSQEYPPLRPQHF
TRBJ2-1,TRBV12-3/TRBV12-4,CASSLFQGALGDNEQFF
TRBJ1-5,TRBV6-1,CASSAGGGNQPQHF
TRBJ2-2,TRBV29-1,CSVEFAGGLTGELFF
TRBJ2-1,TRBV7-9,CASSSVGMDTEQFF
TRBJ1-1,TRBV3-1,CASSQEGRARAFF
TRBJ1-1,TRBV20-1,CSPGTEANTEAFF
TRBJ1-1,TRBV5-1,CASSLELPNTEAFF
TRBJ2-2,TRBV12-5,CASGFRPGELFF
TRBJ1-2,TRBV9,CASSASRRDRGNGGYTF
TRBJ2-2,TRBV7-7,CASRTSGNTGELFF